This T cell receptor beta chain was observed in a study of CD8 T cells in ankylosing spondylitis. Whole-study results and caveats: A TCR beta motif of under ten highly homologous variants seemed to mark ankylosing spondylitis blood. Earlier literature documents some of the motif variants in reactive arthritis synovial fluid and blood.

J lost 2 bases, V lost 7 bases, and 8 bases had no gene match. The V gene's germline CDR1 is MNHEY and CDR2 SVGEGT. CDR3 length: 16 residues. A remark on this clonotype: Antigen unknown.

Each CDR3 protein gets one entry after TCRdb re-called the 5' RACE reads with MiXCR. The table has around 770,000 distinct CDR3 sequences, 19% seen once. The V gene is TRBV6-2 or TRBV6-3, the J gene TRBJ2-1, with TRBD2 identical over 10 bases. Sequencing was performed on blood, either unsorted or a sorted T cell fraction (not recorded which). The origin of this receptor is a male donor with ankylosing spondylitis. The CDR3: CASTGLAGATYNEQFF. The CDR3 DNA reads as TGTGCCAGCACGGGCCTAGCGGGAGCCACCTACAATGAGCAGTTCTTC.